This TCR beta chain was captured by sequencing in a study of blood T cell repertoires in COVID-19. Whole-study context: Sources were T cells, B-cell-depleted T cells, or PBMCs; the material itself was cDNA or gDNA.

Cohort placement rested on clinical history that participants reported themselves. Recovered Cohort 3 donors showed two negative PCRs, clearance, or symptom resolution. Original processing methods: Reference gene primer amplification yielded estimated nucleated cell counts. Sequencing was performed with immunoSEQ multiplex PCR; in TCRdb, only in-frame clones are kept and a portion is missing. The DNA was the basis for D and trimming; V, J and clone size are from that table. The sample records about 270,000 clones, roughly nine tenths being singletons. Worth noting for this clone: Other DNA sequences in the same sample also yield this CDR3.

Deletions cut 2 bases from V and 1 base from J, with 5 bases between. There are 14 residues in the CDR3. Looked up from germline, CDR1 is SGHNT and CDR2 is YENEEA. This chain joins TRBV11-3 and TRBJ2-2; D unclear. Source material: PBMCs or T cells enriched from blood (not recorded which). The source is a woman aged 18-29 years who had recovered from COVID-19. CDR3 nucleotide sequence: TGTGCCAGCAGCTTAACCGGGAACACCGGGGAGCTGTTTTTT. Its translation is CASSLTGNTGELFF.